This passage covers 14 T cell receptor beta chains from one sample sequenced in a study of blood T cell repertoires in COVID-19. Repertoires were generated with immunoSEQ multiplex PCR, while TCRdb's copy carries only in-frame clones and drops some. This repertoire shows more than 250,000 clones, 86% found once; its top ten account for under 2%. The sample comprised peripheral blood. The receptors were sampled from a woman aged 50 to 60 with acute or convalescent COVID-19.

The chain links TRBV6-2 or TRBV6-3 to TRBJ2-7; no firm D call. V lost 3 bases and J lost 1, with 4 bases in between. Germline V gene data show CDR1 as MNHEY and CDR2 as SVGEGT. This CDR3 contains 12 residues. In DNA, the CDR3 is TGTGCCAGCAGTTATCGGTCCTACGAGCAGTACTTC. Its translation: CASSYRSYEQYF.

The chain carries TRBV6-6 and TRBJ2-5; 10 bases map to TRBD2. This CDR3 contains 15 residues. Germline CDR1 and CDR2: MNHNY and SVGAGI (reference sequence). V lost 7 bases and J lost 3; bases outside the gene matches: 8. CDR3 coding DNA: TGTGCCAGCAACGACCCGGGACTAGCGAAAGAGACCCAGTACTTC. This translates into CASNDPGLAKETQYF.

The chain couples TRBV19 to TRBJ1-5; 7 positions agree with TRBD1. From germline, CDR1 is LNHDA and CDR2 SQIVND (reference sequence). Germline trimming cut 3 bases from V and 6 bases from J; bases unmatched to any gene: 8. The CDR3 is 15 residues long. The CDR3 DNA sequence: TGTGCCAGTAGTATGGGCAACTGGGACAGTCAGCCCCAGCATTTT. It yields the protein CASSMGNWDSQPQHF.

This CDR3 is CASSLQEGAGELFF. CDR3 in DNA: TGTGCCAGCAGCTTGCAGGAAGGGGCCGGGGAGCTGTTTTTT. J is TRBJ2-2 and V is TRBV5-5; TRBD1 is a possible D gene (5 bases). This CDR3 has 14 residues. Germline lookup yields CDR1 SGHKS and CDR2 YYEKEE (reference sequence). V was clipped by 1 base and J by 6 bases, with 10 bases between them.

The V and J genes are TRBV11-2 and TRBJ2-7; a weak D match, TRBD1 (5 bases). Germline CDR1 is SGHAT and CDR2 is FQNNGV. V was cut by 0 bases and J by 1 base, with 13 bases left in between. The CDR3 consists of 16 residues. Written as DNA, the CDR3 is TGTGCCAGCAGCTTAGAACTCCAGGGATCGTCCTACGAGCAGTACTTC. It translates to CASSLELQGSSYEQYF.

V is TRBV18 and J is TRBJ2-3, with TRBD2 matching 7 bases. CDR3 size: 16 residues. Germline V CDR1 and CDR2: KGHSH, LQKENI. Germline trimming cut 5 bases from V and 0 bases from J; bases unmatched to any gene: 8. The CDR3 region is CASSLGTIHSTDTQYF. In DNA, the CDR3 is TGTGCCAGCTCATTGGGGACTATCCATAGCACAGATACGCAGTATTTT.

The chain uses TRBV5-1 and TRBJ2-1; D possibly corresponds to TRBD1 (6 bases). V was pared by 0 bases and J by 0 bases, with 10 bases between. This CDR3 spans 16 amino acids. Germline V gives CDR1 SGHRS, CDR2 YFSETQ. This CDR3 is CASSLAGQSSYNEQFF. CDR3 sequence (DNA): TGCGCCAGCAGCTTGGCCGGACAGAGCTCCTACAATGAGCAGTTCTTC.

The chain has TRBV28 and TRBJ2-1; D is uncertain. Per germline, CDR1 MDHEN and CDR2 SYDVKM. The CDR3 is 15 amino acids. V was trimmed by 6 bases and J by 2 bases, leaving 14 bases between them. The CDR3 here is CASRSGSHTYNEQFF. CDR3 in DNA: TGTGCCAGCAGGTCCGGGTCCCACACCTACAATGAGCAGTTCTTC.

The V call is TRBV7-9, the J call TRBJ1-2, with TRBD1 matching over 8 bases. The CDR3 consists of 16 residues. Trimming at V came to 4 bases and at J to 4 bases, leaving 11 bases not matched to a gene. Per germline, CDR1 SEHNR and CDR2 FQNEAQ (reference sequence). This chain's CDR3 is CASSSGRTGQGYGYTF. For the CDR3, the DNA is TGTGCCAGCAGCTCCGGTCGGACAGGGCAAGGCTATGGCTACACCTTC.

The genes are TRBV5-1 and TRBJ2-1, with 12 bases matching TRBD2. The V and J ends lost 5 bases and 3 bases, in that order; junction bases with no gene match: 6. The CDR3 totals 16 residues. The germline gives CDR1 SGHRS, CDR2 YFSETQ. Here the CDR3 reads CASRKLAGGSYNEQFF. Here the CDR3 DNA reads TGCGCCAGCAGAAAGCTAGCGGGAGGGAGCTACAATGAGCAGTTCTTC.

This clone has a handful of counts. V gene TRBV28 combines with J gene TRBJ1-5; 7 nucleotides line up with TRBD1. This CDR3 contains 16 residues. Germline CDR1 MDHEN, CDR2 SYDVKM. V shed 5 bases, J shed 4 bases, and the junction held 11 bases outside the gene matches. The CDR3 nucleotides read TGTGCCAGCAGTATCGTGCGGGACAGAACAAATCAGCCCCAGCATTTT. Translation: CASSIVRDRTNQPQHF.

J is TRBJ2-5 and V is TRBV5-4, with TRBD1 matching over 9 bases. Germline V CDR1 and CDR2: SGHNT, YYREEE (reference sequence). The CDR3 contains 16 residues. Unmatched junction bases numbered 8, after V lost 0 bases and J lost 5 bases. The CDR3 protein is CASSLGGQGLRETQYF. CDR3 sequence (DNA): TGTGCCAGCAGCTTGGGGGGACAGGGTTTGAGGGAGACCCAGTACTTC.

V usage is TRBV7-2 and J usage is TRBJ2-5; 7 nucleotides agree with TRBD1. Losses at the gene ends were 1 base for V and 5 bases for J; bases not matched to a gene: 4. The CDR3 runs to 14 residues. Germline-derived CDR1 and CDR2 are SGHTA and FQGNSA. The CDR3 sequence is CASSLGQGTETQYF. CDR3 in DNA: TGTGCCAGCAGCTTAGGACAGGGTACGGAGACCCAGTACTTC.

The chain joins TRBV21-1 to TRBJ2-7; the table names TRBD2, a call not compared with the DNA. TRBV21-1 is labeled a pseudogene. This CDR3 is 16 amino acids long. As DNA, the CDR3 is TGTGCCAGCACAGCTTCCACCGGGACGGGAGGATACGAGCAGTACTTC. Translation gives CASTASTGTGGYEQYF.